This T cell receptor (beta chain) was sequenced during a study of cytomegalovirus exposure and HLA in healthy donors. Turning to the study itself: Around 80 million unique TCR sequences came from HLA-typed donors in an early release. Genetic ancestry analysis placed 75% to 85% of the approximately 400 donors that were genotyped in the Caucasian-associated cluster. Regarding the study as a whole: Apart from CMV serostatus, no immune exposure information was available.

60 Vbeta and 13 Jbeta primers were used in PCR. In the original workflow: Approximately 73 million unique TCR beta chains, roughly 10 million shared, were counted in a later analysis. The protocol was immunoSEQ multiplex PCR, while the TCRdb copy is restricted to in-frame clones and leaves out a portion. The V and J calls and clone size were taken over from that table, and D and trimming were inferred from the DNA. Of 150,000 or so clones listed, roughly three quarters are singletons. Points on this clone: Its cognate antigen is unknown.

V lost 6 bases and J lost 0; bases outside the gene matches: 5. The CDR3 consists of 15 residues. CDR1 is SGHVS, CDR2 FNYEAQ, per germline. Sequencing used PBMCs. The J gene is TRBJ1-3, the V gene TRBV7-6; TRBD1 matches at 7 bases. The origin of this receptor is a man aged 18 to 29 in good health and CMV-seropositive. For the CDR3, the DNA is TGTGCCAGCAGGGATACAGGGGCCTCTGGAAACACCATATATTTT. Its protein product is CASRDTGASGNTIYF.